Included here is one TCR beta chain sequence, with context. The CDR3 sequence is 13 residues long. CDR1 and CDR2 (germline): GTSNPN, SVGIG (reference sequence). The V gene end was trimmed by 2 bases and the J gene end by 4 bases; junction bases not matched to a gene: 3. This sample is part of a study of blood T cell repertoires in COVID-19. On the study more broadly: T cells, B-cell-depleted T cells, or PBMCs provided the cDNA or gDNA that served as material.

Source study methods: Amplification of reference gene primers provided the estimated nucleated cell counts. Assay used: immunoSEQ multiplex PCR; TCRdb lists only in-frame clones, some missing. V and J calls plus clone size are reproduced from that table; the DNA served to infer D and trimming. The table records 350,000 or so clones, around four fifths of them present only once. This chain uses TRBV30 with TRBJ1-2, with 8 bases identical to TRBD1. This sequence was found in a man between 25 and 39 years old with active or convalescent COVID-19. The sequencing sample was made of peripheral blood. CDR3 in DNA: TGTGCCTGGAGTTGGACAGGGTTCTATGGCTACACCTTC. It is translated as CAWSWTGFYGYTF.